This entry lists 32 T cell receptor beta chains sequenced from one sample in a study of a mutant IDH1 vaccine in newly diagnosed glioma. Sample time point: week 5, during vaccination. Each dose of the vaccine consisted of 300 ug of mutant IDH1 20-mer peptide, with topical imiquimod. These receptors lack a known antigen. Sequencing was performed with immunoSEQ multiplex PCR; in TCRdb, only in-frame clones are kept and a portion is missing. The data hold about 40,000 clones, with approximately 89% observed a single time. Sequencing used PBMCs, obtained from a glioma patient whose treatment included an IDH1 peptide vaccine. These receptors were collected from a man in his fifties or sixties with glioma.

The rearrangement links TRBV7-2 to TRBJ2-7; D ambiguous. The CDR3 consists of 13 residues. CDR1 SGHTA and CDR2 FQGNSA come from the germline V gene. The V end lost 5 bases, the J end lost 3 bases, and 11 bases lay between the germline ends. The CDR3 bases are TGTGCCAGCAGCCAGGCAGAGTACTACGAGCAGTACTTC. It is translated as CASSQAEYYEQYF.

The chain uses TRBV5-3 and TRBJ2-3; a possible D gene is TRBD2 (5 bases). TRBV5-3 is known as an ORF, though its function is uncertain. The CDR3 loop spans 16 amino acids. V was pared by 4 bases and J by 2 bases, with 17 bases between. DNA of the CDR3: TGTGCCAGAAGCCGGAGGCAGCGTCAACACACAGATACGCAGTATTTT. This encodes CARSRRQRQHTDTQYF.

Points on this clone: Sequence at one end of the junction differs from germline and may be a read error. This chain connects TRBV7-7 to TRBJ2-5; 7 bases are shared with TRBD1. The CDR3 covers 14 residues. Germline CDR1 is SSHAT and CDR2 is FNYEAQ (reference sequence). The CDR3 DNA reads as TGTGCTAGCAGCTTAGGGACAGTCCAAGAGACCCAGTACTTC. Translating gives CASSLGTVQETQYF.

The chain combines TRBV7-2 with TRBJ2-7; D call uncertain. CDR1 and CDR2 (germline): SGHTA, FQGNSA. This CDR3 is built from 11 residues. The V gene lost 5 bases and the J gene lost 7 bases, with 9 bases spanning the gap. Here the CDR3 reads CASSLRTEQYF. The CDR3 DNA reads TGTGCCAGCAGCCTAAGAACTGAGCAGTACTTC.

As DNA, the CDR3 is TGTGCCAGCAGTCCTGACTTGCTCGCTGGGGGCGAGCAGTACTTC. Amino acids: CASSPDLLAGGEQYF. This chain uses TRBV27 with TRBJ2-7; tentatively, D is TRBD1 or TRBD2 (5 bases each). The CDR3 sequence is 15 residues long. Germline V CDR1 and CDR2: MNHEY, SMNVEV (reference sequence). V dropped 5 bases and J dropped 6 bases, with 20 bases sitting between them.

V usage is TRBV10-3 and J usage is TRBJ1-5, with 7 nucleotides matching TRBD1. After removal of 0 bases from V and 4 bases from J, the junction contained 3 bases not matched to a gene. There are 15 residues in the CDR3. CDR1 is ENHRY and CDR2 is SYGVKD in the germline V gene. The CDR3 loop reads CAISESGRGNQPQHF. The CDR3 nucleotides read TGTGCCATCAGTGAGTCGGGCAGGGGGAATCAGCCCCAGCATTTT.

The genes are TRBV7-9 and TRBJ2-2, with D possibly being TRBD2 (6 bases). The CDR3 has 15 residues. Trimming cost V 5 bases and J 4 bases, with 14 bases left between them. The germline V gene has CDR1 SEHNR and CDR2 FQNEAQ (reference sequence). The CDR3, as DNA: TGTGCCAGCAGCCACACCGCGCGGGGCACCGGGGAGCTGTTTTTT. Translated: CASSHTARGTGELFF.

The count of this clone is one. V usage is TRBV9 and J usage is TRBJ2-2; the match to TRBD1 covers 9 bases. This CDR3 is built from 19 residues. Germline V CDR1 and CDR2: SGDLS, YYNGEE. V gave up 0 bases and J gave up 1 base; unmatched junction bases: 10. The CDR3 bases are TGTGCCAGCAGCGTAGCTACAGGGGGCGCGGCAGGGAACACCGGGGAGCTGTTTTTT. Protein product: CASSVATGGAAGNTGELFF.

This rearrangement joins TRBV5-6 to TRBJ2-7; maybe TRBD2 (5 bases). V dropped 1 base and J dropped 3 bases, with 11 bases sitting between them. The CDR3 totals 14 residues. Germline loops: CDR1 SGHDT, CDR2 YYEEEE. The CDR3 bases are TGTGCCAGCAGCTTGATGTATAGCGACTACGAGCAGTACTTC. It specifies CASSLMYSDYEQYF.

This clone was observed a single time. The junction departs from germline at one end; a sequencing error may be responsible. V gene TRBV5-8 combines with J gene TRBJ1-4; 8 nucleotides match TRBD1. Germline V CDR1 and CDR2: SGHTS, YDEGEE. CDR3 length: 14 amino acids. CDR3: CVSRQGKTNEKLFF. Here the CDR3 DNA reads TGTGTCAGCAGACAGGGGAAGACTAATGAAAAACTGTTTTTT.

The chain recombines TRBV7-9 with TRBJ2-7, with D hard to call. The CDR3 loop spans 14 amino acids. Germline CDR1 SEHNR, CDR2 FQNEAQ (reference sequence). V was clipped by 5 bases and J by 1 base, with 12 bases between them. CDR3 DNA sequence: TGTGCCAGCAGCCTAGGGTCAGGTTCCTACGAGCAGTACTTC. This encodes CASSLGSGSYEQYF.

This chain connects TRBV19 to TRBJ2-7; D uncertain. Germline-derived CDR1 and CDR2 are LNHDA and SQIVND (reference sequence). CDR3 length equals 14 residues. Trimming left V 1 base short and J 3 bases short, with 10 bases between. DNA of the CDR3: TGTGCCAGTAGTATAGTGGGCCCTAGCTACGAGCAGTACTTC. Its protein is CASSIVGPSYEQYF.

This clone appeared a single time. The rearrangement links TRBV6-1 to TRBJ2-6; D may be TRBD2 (5 bases). V shed 7 bases and J shed 1 base, with 8 bases lying between them. CDR1 and CDR2 from the germline V gene are MNHNS and SASEGT. There are 14 residues in the CDR3. CDR3 nucleotide sequence: TGTGCCAGCACCACGGGGTCTGGGGCCAACGTCCTGACTTTC. Encoded protein: CASTTGSGANVLTF.

The chain carries TRBV19 and TRBJ2-1; D possibly corresponds to TRBD1 (6 bases). CDR3 length: 15 amino acids. V lost 5 bases, J lost 0 bases, and 11 bases lay in between. Per the germline V gene, CDR1 is LNHDA and CDR2 is SQIVND (reference sequence). CDR3: CASSSTGSSYNEQFF. The CDR3, as DNA: TGTGCCAGTAGTTCCACAGGGAGCTCCTACAATGAGCAGTTCTTC.

As regards this clone: The limits of the CDR3 on the DNA are not certain, so only TCRdb's listed CDR3 is given. The chain joins TRBV7-2 to TRBJ2-2; TRBD1, as called in the table, went unchecked against the DNA. The germline V gene encodes CDR1 SGHTA and CDR2 FQGNSA. The CDR3 spans 15 residues, counting both ends. This CDR3 is CASSPGQGAPGSCFF.

The chain uses TRBV5-5 and TRBJ1-1; no clear D. Trimming removed 1 base at V and 5 bases at J, with 12 bases between. This CDR3 contains 14 residues. CDR1 and CDR2 from the germline V gene are SGHKS and YYEKEE (reference sequence). In nucleotides, the CDR3 is TGTGCCAGCAGCTTGTTGCGGGCTTGGACTGAAGCTTTCTTT. Amino acids: CASSLLRAWTEAFF.

CDR3 coding DNA: TGCGCCAGCAGCCAAACCCCGGGACAGGGGGCCTACGAGCAGTACTTC. Protein: CASSQTPGQGAYEQYF. This chain uses TRBV4-1 with TRBJ2-7; 11 positions match TRBD1. With 2 bases clipped from V and 2 bases from J, the junction kept 5 bases outside the gene matches. The CDR3 runs 16 residues. CDR1 MGHRA and CDR2 YSYEKL come from the germline V gene.

The CDR3 DNA reads as TGTGCCAGCAGCCAGCGGGGATATCGGGATACGCAGTATTTT. The encoded protein is CASSQRGYRDTQYF. V gene TRBV4-2 combines with J gene TRBJ2-3; possible D gene TRBD2, 6 bases. V lost 3 bases and J lost 6, with 13 bases in between. In germline, CDR1 is LGHNA, CDR2 YNFKEQ. The CDR3 is 14 amino acids.

The chain links TRBV5-1 to TRBJ2-1; D possibly uses TRBD1 or TRBD2 (5 bases each). The CDR3 runs 12 residues. The V gene lost 0 bases and the J gene lost 13 bases, with 11 bases spanning the gap. The germline CDR1 and CDR2 sequences are SGHRS and YFSETQ. The CDR3 reads CASSLDGGIQFF. The CDR3 region has the DNA TGCGCCAGCAGCTTGGATGGGGGAATACAGTTCTTC.

V is TRBV2 and J is TRBJ2-7; 11 nucleotides match TRBD1. The V segment lost 7 bases and the J segment 3 bases; nucleotides outside the gene matches: 2. The germline V gene has CDR1 SNHLY and CDR2 FYNNEI. The CDR3 totals 13 residues. The CDR3 nucleotides read TGTGCCAGCACCGGGACAGGGGGCTACGAGCAGTACTTC. Protein product: CASTGTGGYEQYF.

In regard to this clone: An end of the junction does not agree with germline; a read error may underlie this. The rearrangement links TRBV9 to TRBJ2-7; no definite D call. Germline CDR1 is SGDLS and CDR2 is YYNGEE. This CDR3 contains 13 residues. The CDR3 nucleotides read TGTGCCAGCAGCGTAGACGCCCAGTACGCGCAGTACTTC. Protein sequence: CASSVDAQYAQYF. The whole variable domain, filled in from reference TRBV9 and TRBJ2-7, reads DSGVTQTPKHLITATGQRVTLRCSPRSGDLSVYWYQQSLDQGLQFLIQYYNGEERAKGNILERFSAQQFPDLHSELNLSSLELGDSALYFCASSVDAQYAQYFGPGTRLTVT.

The chain combines TRBV30 with TRBJ2-5; D is perhaps TRBD1 (5 bases). The V and J ends lost 2 bases and 3 bases respectively, with 10 bases between them. CDR1 is GTSNPN, CDR2 SVGIG, per germline (reference sequence). The CDR3 is 13 residues long. DNA of the CDR3: TGTGCCTGGAGTCTGGGGCTAAAAGAGACCCAGTACTTC. This codes for CAWSLGLKETQYF.

This chain connects TRBV18 to TRBJ1-5; D not resolved. This CDR3 has 14 residues. The V and J ends lost 3 bases and 5 bases respectively, with 11 bases between them. Germline CDR1 is KGHSH and CDR2 is LQKENI. CDR3 coding DNA: TGTGCCAGCTCACCGTTTTCGGGAGATCAGCCCCAGCATTTT. Residues: CASSPFSGDQPQHF.

The chain has TRBV2 and TRBJ2-1; D perhaps matches TRBD2 (5 bases). The CDR3 loop spans 15 amino acids. Germline V gene lookup returns CDR1 SNHLY and CDR2 FYNNEI. With 1 base removed from V and 1 base from J, the gap between germline ends came to 8 bases. CDR3 nucleotides: TGTGCCAGCAGTGAAGAAAGAGGGTCCTACAATGAGCAGTTCTTC. It is translated as CASSEERGSYNEQFF.

This clone was detected once. The genes are TRBV19 and TRBJ1-4; tentative D call: TRBD1 (5 bases). CDR1 and CDR2 from the germline V gene are LNHDA and SQIVND (reference sequence). Deletions cut 6 bases from V and 4 bases from J, with 15 bases between. The CDR3 length is 15 residues. CDR3 protein: CASRSGGSRNEKLFF. CDR3 coding DNA: TGTGCCAGTAGGTCCGGGGGGAGTCGTAATGAAAAACTGTTTTTT.

This chain uses TRBV29-1 with TRBJ1-2, with no clear D. Germline CDR1 and CDR2: SQVTM and ANQGSEA. There are 13 residues in the CDR3. Deletions cut 7 bases from V and 2 bases from J, with 14 bases between. The CDR3 loop reads CSGVSTENYGYTF. The CDR3 DNA is TGCAGCGGTGTATCAACAGAAAACTATGGCTACACCTTC.

V gene TRBV7-2 combines with J gene TRBJ2-7; D is unresolved. From germline, CDR1 is SGHTA and CDR2 FQGNSA. The germline V and J ends were trimmed by 1 base and 4 bases, with 11 bases remaining between them. The CDR3 consists of 14 residues. CDR3 coding DNA: TGTGCCAGCAGCTTAGAAGCTTTCCTGTACGAGCAGTACTTC. It specifies CASSLEAFLYEQYF.

J is TRBJ2-1 and V is TRBV6-6; 9 nucleotides align to TRBD2. Germline-derived CDR1 and CDR2 are MNHNY and SVGAGI (reference sequence). With V trimmed by 7 bases and J by 2 bases, 6 bases remained unmatched. The CDR3 runs to 15 residues. CDR3 protein: CASTLAGYAYNEQFF. The CDR3 DNA reads TGTGCCAGCACCCTAGCGGGGTACGCCTACAATGAGCAGTTCTTC.

The V gene is TRBV5-1, the J gene TRBJ2-3; TRBD2 matches 11 bases. The CDR3 has 14 amino acids. Trimming took 8 bases from V and 6 from J; bases not matched to a gene: 8. Germline values: CDR1 SGHRS, CDR2 YFSETQ. The CDR3 spells CASKLAGARDTQYF. DNA of the CDR3: TGCGCCAGTAAACTAGCGGGAGCCAGGGATACGCAGTATTTT.

In DNA, the CDR3 is TGTGCCAGCAGCGAGGACAGGGTAACTGAAGCTTTCTTT. Its translation is CASSEDRVTEAFF. V and J are TRBV11-2 and TRBJ1-1, with 8 nucleotides matching TRBD1. The CDR3 loop spans 13 amino acids. J was trimmed by 5 bases and V by 5 bases; bases with no gene match: 4. The germline V gene encodes CDR1 SGHAT and CDR2 FQNNGV.

The CDR3 bases are TGTGCCAGCAGTTTATCAACAGGGCGGGAGACCCAGTACTTC. This translates into CASSLSTGRETQYF. The chain carries TRBV28 and TRBJ2-5; possibly TRBD1 for D (6 bases). This CDR3 is 14 amino acids long. Trimming cost V 1 base and J 5 bases, with 11 bases left between them. Looked up from germline, CDR1 is MDHEN and CDR2 is SYDVKM.

The rearrangement uses TRBV27 and TRBJ2-7; D is perhaps TRBD1 (6 bases). Trimming removed 8 bases at V and 2 bases at J, with 16 bases between. Per germline, CDR1 MNHEY and CDR2 SMNVEV (reference sequence). The CDR3 loop spans 14 amino acids. CDR3 in amino acids: CASRNLGDTYEQYF. CDR3 bases: TGTGCCAGCCGAAATCTGGGGGACACCTACGAGCAGTACTTC.